This T cell receptor beta chain was found in a study of blood T cell repertoires in COVID-19. Data came from immunoSEQ multiplex PCR; TCRdb stores just in-frame clones and leaves some out. The sample has about 140,000 clones; 70% to 85% are singletons. Regarding this clone: Other DNA sequences in the sample encode the same CDR3.

CDR3 length equals 14 residues. Germline CDR1 reads SGHAT; CDR2 reads FQNNGV. J lost 1 base, V lost 5 bases, and 0 bases had no gene match. The origin of this receptor is a woman of 80 years or more in a cohort sampled during active or convalescent COVID-19. Sequencing was performed on peripheral blood. The V call is TRBV11-2, the J call TRBJ1-3; 9 nucleotides agree with TRBD1. CDR3 sequence (DNA): TGTGCCAGCAGCGACAGGGGGTCTGGAAACACCATATATTTT. The encoded protein is CASSDRGSGNTIYF.